The 20 T cell receptor beta chains given below trace back to one sample, sequenced in a study of blood T cell repertoires in COVID-19. Using immunoSEQ multiplex PCR, the repertoire was profiled, and TCRdb retains in-frame clones only, with some absent. The sample carries more than 300,000 clones, over 80% recorded once. Sequencing was performed on peripheral blood. The receptors derive from a woman between 50 and 59 years old with COVID-19, enrolled during active disease.

The V gene is TRBV3-1 (or the pseudogene TRBV3-2), the J gene TRBJ2-3, with 7 nucleotides matching TRBD1. In germline, CDR1 is LGHDT, CDR2 YNNKEL (reference sequence). This CDR3 has 16 amino acids. V lost 3 bases and J lost 0; bases outside the gene matches: 6. This chain's CDR3 is CASSHHGTASTDTQYF. CDR3 nucleotide sequence: TGTGCCAGCAGCCACCACGGGACAGCCAGCACAGATACGCAGTATTTT.

CDR3 nucleotides: TGCAGCGTTGACGCGACCGGCTCTCTCGCGGGAGGGTACAATGAGCAGTTCTTC. The encoded protein is CSVDATGSLAGGYNEQFF. This chain links TRBV29-1 with TRBJ2-1, with 9 nucleotides matching TRBD2. This CDR3 has 18 amino acids. V shed 3 bases, J shed 4 bases, and the junction held 16 bases outside the gene matches. Per germline, CDR1 SQVTM and CDR2 ANQGSEA.

This clone was found once. V and J are TRBV10-1 and TRBJ2-5; TRBD2 aligns across 14 bases. The CDR3 totals 18 residues. Germline V gives CDR1 WNHNN, CDR2 SYGVQD (reference sequence). V shed 8 bases, J shed 4 bases, and the junction held 15 bases outside the gene matches. In DNA, the CDR3 is TGCGCCAGCCCGAACCTGACTAGCGGGAGGGGGATAGGAGAGACCCAGTACTTC. Its translation is CASPNLTSGRGIGETQYF.

As concerns this clone: Other DNA sequences in this specimen translate into the identical CDR3. The chain couples TRBV6-5 to TRBJ2-7, with 12 bases lining up with TRBD2. Germline V gene lookup returns CDR1 MNHEY and CDR2 SVGAGI. CDR3 length: 15 amino acids. V was clipped by 5 bases and J by 1 base; unmatched bases: 3. CDR3 amino acids: CASSRGTSGSYEQYF. CDR3 DNA: TGTGCCAGCAGTCGTGGGACTAGCGGGTCCTACGAGCAGTACTTC.

A remark on this clone: In the same sample, other DNA sequences code for this CDR3. The chain recombines TRBV30 with TRBJ1-5; perhaps TRBD1 as D (6 bases). Germline lookup yields CDR1 GTSNPN and CDR2 SVGIG (reference sequence). Deletions cut 2 bases from V and 2 bases from J, with 10 bases between. The CDR3 consists of 14 residues. This CDR3 reads CAWSQGSGNQPQHF. The CDR3 DNA reads TGTGCCTGGAGTCAGGGGTCGGGCAATCAGCCCCAGCATTTT.

The V and J genes are TRBV4-2 and TRBJ1-3; TRBD1 matches 9 bases. Trimming at V came to 3 bases and at J to 0 bases, leaving 3 bases not matched to a gene. Germline CDR1 and CDR2: LGHNA and YNFKEQ. This CDR3 spans 16 amino acids. The CDR3 spells CASSQGQGPSGNTIYF. The CDR3 DNA reads as TGTGCCAGCAGCCAGGGACAGGGCCCCTCTGGAAACACCATATATTTT.

This clone was recorded a few times. Here the CDR3 DNA reads TGTGCCAGTAGTCAGGGCGAGCCCCAGCATTTT. Translation gives CASSQGEPQHF. This chain uses TRBV19 with TRBJ1-5, with D maybe TRBD1 (5 bases). Germline CDR1 and CDR2: LNHDA and SQIVND (reference sequence). Trimming left V 5 bases short and J 8 bases short, with 7 bases between. This CDR3 is built from 11 residues.

The chain combines TRBV4-3 with TRBJ2-2, with D tentatively TRBD1 (5 bases). Germline CDR1 is LGHNA and CDR2 is YSLEER. Trimming removed 8 bases at V and 4 bases at J, with 14 bases between. The length of the CDR3 is 14 residues. The CDR3 DNA follows: TGCGCCAGCTCCTCTGGGGCCGGCACCGGGGAGCTGTTTTTT. It yields the protein CASSSGAGTGELFF.

J is TRBJ2-3 and V is TRBV10-3, with D tentatively TRBD1 (8 bases). Germline-derived CDR1 and CDR2 are ENHRY and SYGVKD. The V and J ends lost 6 bases and 3 bases respectively, with 13 bases between them. This CDR3 contains 14 residues. The CDR3 protein is CAISQQGGTDTQYF. The DNA of the CDR3 is TGTGCCATCAGCCAACAGGGGGGGACAGATACGCAGTATTTT.

This chain uses TRBV14 with TRBJ2-7; tentatively, D is TRBD2 (5 bases). V was cut by 6 bases and J by 6 bases, with 15 bases left in between. Per germline, CDR1 SGHDN and CDR2 FVKESK. This CDR3 contains 13 residues. DNA for the CDR3: TGTGCCAGCAGTTATGGATATGGGAGCGAGCAGTACTTC. It is translated as CASSYGYGSEQYF.

The chain has TRBV11-3 and TRBJ2-7; 9 positions agree with TRBD2. This CDR3 contains 15 residues. J gave up 2 bases and V 6 bases, and 8 bases lay outside the gene matches. Germline V gene data show CDR1 as SGHNT and CDR2 as YENEEA. CDR3 coding DNA: TGTGCCAGCAGTCGCGGGGGGGGCGGAACCTACGAGCAGTACTTC. It translates to CASSRGGGGTYEQYF. The entire variable domain, with the rest obtained from reference TRBV11-3 and TRBJ2-7, is as follows: EAGVVQSPRYKIIEKKQPVAFWCNPISGHNTLYWYLQNLGQGPELLIRYENEEAVDDSQLPKDRFSAERLKGVDSTLKIQPAELGDSAVYLCASSRGGGGTYEQYFGPGTRLTVT.

J is TRBJ2-1 and V is TRBV6-6; 8 bases are shared with TRBD2. The V gene's germline CDR1 is MNHNY and CDR2 SVGAGI (reference sequence). The CDR3 sequence is 15 residues long. V lost 8 bases, J lost 3 bases, and 9 bases stayed unmatched. The CDR3 here is CASRKGLADYNEQFF. CDR3 nucleotides: TGTGCCAGCCGAAAAGGACTAGCAGACTACAATGAGCAGTTCTTC.

This clone was detected only once. The J gene is TRBJ1-3, the V gene TRBV27, with D maybe TRBD1 (5 bases). Trimming removed 0 bases from V and 0 bases from J, with 9 bases in between. The CDR3 sequence is 16 residues long. CDR1 MNHEY and CDR2 SMNVEV come from the germline V gene (reference sequence). The CDR3 protein is CASSLSNGGSGNTIYF. Written as DNA, the CDR3 is TGTGCCAGCAGTTTATCCAACGGGGGCTCTGGAAACACCATATATTTT.

As for this clone: Distinct nucleotide sequences in the sample also encode this CDR3. The chain couples TRBV7-9 to TRBJ1-1; D not resolved. This CDR3 contains 13 residues. Per the germline V gene, CDR1 is SEHNR and CDR2 is FQNEAQ (reference sequence). V dropped 3 bases and J dropped 1 base, with 6 bases sitting between them. In DNA, the CDR3 is TGTGCCAGCAGCTTCTCAGGGAACACTGAAGCTTTCTTT. Its translation is CASSFSGNTEAFF.

This clone turned up a few times. The chain carries TRBV24-1 and TRBJ1-2; TRBD1 matches 7 bases. V was pared by 3 bases and J by 4 bases, with 4 bases of the junction left unmatched. The CDR3 spans 14 residues. The germline V gene has CDR1 KGHDR and CDR2 SFDVKD. The CDR3 nucleotides are TGTGCCACCAGTGATAACAGGGGTGGCTATGGCTACACCTTC. Its translation: CATSDNRGGYGYTF.

This clone was observed once. DNA of the CDR3: TGTGCCAGCATAGAGTTCGAGACCCAGTACTTC. This encodes CASIEFETQYF. The chain recombines TRBV6-5 with TRBJ2-5; unclear D gene. This CDR3 is 11 amino acids long. Trimming pared 7 bases from V and 5 bases from J, leaving 8 bases between. Germline loops: CDR1 MNHEY, CDR2 SVGAGI.

The chain combines TRBV19 with TRBJ2-1, with D unclear. The CDR3 loop spans 17 amino acids. CDR1 and CDR2 (germline): LNHDA, SQIVND (reference sequence). V was pared by 5 bases and J by 4 bases, with 21 bases between. CDR3 sequence: CASSSTLTHPRYNEQFF. For the CDR3, the DNA is TGTGCCAGTAGTTCGACTTTGACTCACCCGAGGTACAATGAGCAGTTCTTC.

This clone appeared a single time. The rearrangement uses TRBV19 and TRBJ2-3, with D hard to call. This CDR3 is 12 amino acids long. V gave up 4 bases and J gave up 1 base, with 3 bases separating them. The V gene's germline CDR1 is LNHDA and CDR2 SQIVND (reference sequence). DNA of the CDR3: TGTGCCAGTAGTAAGCGCACAGATACGCAGTATTTT. As protein: CASSKRTDTQYF. Full variable domain (remainder filled in from reference TRBV19 and TRBJ2-3): DGGITQSPKYLFRKEGQNVTLSCEQNLNHDAMYWYRQDPGQGLRLIYYSQIVNDFQKGDIAEGYSVSREKKESFPLTVTSAQKNPTAFYLCASSKRTDTQYFGPGTRLTVL.

The chain employs TRBV5-4 and TRBJ2-7, with D possibly TRBD2 on 6 matching bases. CDR1 SGHNT and CDR2 YYREEE come from the germline V gene (reference sequence). The CDR3 extends over 14 amino acids. Trimming removed 4 bases from V and 2 bases from J, with 13 bases in between. Written as DNA, the CDR3 is TGTGCCAGCAGCCTAGGGACTTCTACCTACGAGCAGTACTTC. This translates into CASSLGTSTYEQYF.

This chain joins TRBV5-4 and TRBJ2-7; D gene unclear. Trimming pared 4 bases from V and 6 bases from J, leaving 14 bases between. The CDR3 runs to 13 residues. CDR1 is SGHNT, CDR2 YYREEE, per germline (reference sequence). The DNA of the CDR3 is TGTGCCAGCAGCCAGCAGACTGGATTCGAGCAGTACTTC. Its protein product is CASSQQTGFEQYF.